This TCR beta chain was identified in a study of blood T cell repertoires in COVID-19. Study as a whole: Donors in the United States, Italy and Spain gave samples during acute or convalescent COVID-19. The cDNA or gDNA used as material had been derived from T cells, B-cell-depleted T cells, or PBMCs.

Original analysis: Cell counts per sample came from amplifying reference gene primers. Clones were read by immunoSEQ multiplex PCR, and TCRdb kept only the in-frame ones, dropping some. The DNA gave D and trimming, while V, J and clone size come from that table. The sample yields about 130,000 clones, less than 90% seen once. The ends lost 6 bases at V and 4 bases at J; junction bases unmatched: 9. This CDR3 has 15 residues. Germline V gives CDR1 SGDLS, CDR2 YYNGEE. This chain joins TRBV9 and TRBJ1-1; 10 positions match TRBD1. This TCR was sampled from an elderly man with active or convalescent COVID-19. The sample taken for sequencing was peripheral blood. In DNA, the CDR3 is TGTGCCAGCACTCGACAGGGGGCGTTGTCCACTGAAGCTTTCTTT. As protein: CASTRQGALSTEAFF.